Reported below is one TCR beta chain. This clonotype was recorded many times. What antigen it recognizes has not been identified. Qualities for individual bases were not recorded, and no much larger clone is one base off. All patients had node-negative disease on CT and PET/CT, and none had a history of other malignancies or had previously received chemotherapy or radiotherapy. At each of the two time points, roughly 6.5 milliliters of peripheral venous blood were collected into EDTA tubes. PBMCs were isolated by Ficoll-Paque Plus density-gradient centrifugation. Right after collection, samples were placed at -80 degrees C and kept there until analysis. The entry originates in a study of prognosis after radiotherapy for stage I lung cancer (dated by TCRdb to the early 2020s). Turning to the overall study: Between early 2018 and January 2019, around 19 stage I NSCLC patients were enrolled in Nanjing, China. The study included roughly 14 patients with newly diagnosed primary stage I lung tumors and several with oligometastatic NSCLC after surgical resection of the primary tumor. For each of the 20 or so patients, one blood sample was taken before SBRT and one after, so the study sequenced about 38 samples in total. About 20% of the 19 patients developed distant metastases after SBRT, at a median of around 7 months; the other 15 showed no significant progression. Squamous cell carcinoma histology was identified in 7 or 8 patients, and adenocarcinoma histology was identified in eleven to twelve patients. Ages in the cohort of 10 to 15 men and over 5 women ranged from roughly 50 to 95 years, with a median of 74. Peripheral blood TCR beta repertoires were profiled in stage I NSCLC patients before and after stereotactic body radiotherapy, and the study then linked these repertoires to distant failure. SBRT was delivered in 3 to 5 fractions with a biologically effective dose of at least 100 Gy, and image-guided IMRT or VMAT was used for delivery. All patients were considered medically inoperable, owing to comorbidities in approximately twelve and refusal of surgery in seven or eight. Concurrent therapy was not administered to any patient alongside SBRT.

V is clipped by 5 bases and J by 6 bases, and the sequence between their germline boundaries is 14 bases long. Its CDR3 holds 15 amino acids, cysteine through phenylalanine. Solely the CDR3 DNA is kept, with 45 bases framed from the first base. CDR1 and CDR2 (LNHDA, SQIVND) derive from the germline V gene (reference sequence). What the work shows at the level of the full study, not this receptor alone: Differences by metastasis status were reportedly seen in TRBV and TRBJ usage frequencies, involving two V genes at baseline and, after SBRT, nine V genes and two J genes. Tumor specificity of expanded TCR clones was not determined. Post-SBRT Shannon entropy and its change from baseline were lower in patients who developed distant metastases; baseline Shannon entropy was not associated with metastases. The study was limited by its small cohort and short follow-up, and the findings require independent validation. Unique TCR clone counts fell after SBRT (median 10,088 before versus roughly 6,900 after; Wilcoxon paired P=0.011). All reported P values were unadjusted for multiple comparisons.

The TCR beta CDR3 region was amplified from genomic DNA by two rounds of multiplex PCR. In the first round of PCR, primers specific to each TRBV and TRBJ gene were used, and the primer sequences are filed in Chinese patent CN105087789A. Universal primers were used in the second PCR round. The Roche High Pure PCR Template Preparation Kit was used to extract genomic DNA from the frozen PBMCs. Paired-end sequencing with 151 bp reads was performed on the libraries using an Illumina HiSeq 3000. Processing in the source paper ran as follows. CutAdapt was used to remove raw reads lacking the multiplex PCR primer sequences. PEAR was used to merge high-quality paired reads into contigs. By alignment to reference sequences, MiXCR assigned TRB V, D and J gene segments to each contig. CDR3 sequences were clustered by base quality and sequence similarity to remove sequencing errors. Diversity was measured as Shannon entropy normalized by the natural log of productive TCR sequence number. One minus Shannon entropy divided by the natural log of the number of unique clonotypes was used as the definition of clonality. Using the Youden index from ROC curves, the researchers picked the repertoire-metric cut-offs for progression-free survival, and all analyses were carried out in R 3.5.3. TCRdb itself trimmed the public reads at Q25 with fastp, ran MiXCR and retained productive beta chains. Duplicate CDR3 protein sequences are folded into a single record with the most common DNA and genes. None of the V and J calls come from the authors' own analysis; TCRdb made them. A total of 38,000 or so distinct CDR3 sequences appear in this sample, roughly a quarter of them only once. 20% to 25% of the sample is in the top ten clones.

This TCR derives from a donor of 50 years or more with non-small cell lung cancer. Sequences were derived from PBMCs, sampled before or after stereotactic body radiation therapy (not recorded which). The rearrangement combines TRBV19 with TRBJ1-6; TRBD1 could be the D gene, as 6 bases match. This receptor carries the CDR3 CASSPQGSGNSPLHF. The bases read TGTGCCAGTAGTCCACAGGGTTCTGGTAATTCACCCCTCCACTTT.